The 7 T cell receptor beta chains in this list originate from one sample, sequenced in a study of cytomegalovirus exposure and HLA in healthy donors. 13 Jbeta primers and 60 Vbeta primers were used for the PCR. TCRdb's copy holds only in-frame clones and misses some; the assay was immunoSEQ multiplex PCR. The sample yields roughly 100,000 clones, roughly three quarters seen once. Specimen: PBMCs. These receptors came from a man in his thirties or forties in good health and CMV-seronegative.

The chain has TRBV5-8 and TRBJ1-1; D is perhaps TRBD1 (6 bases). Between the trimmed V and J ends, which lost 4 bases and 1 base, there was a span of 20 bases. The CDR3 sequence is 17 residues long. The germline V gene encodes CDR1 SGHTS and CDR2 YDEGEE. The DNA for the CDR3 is TGTGCCAGCAGCGCGACCCCGCCGGGACATACGAACACTGAAGCTTTCTTT. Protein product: CASSATPPGHTNTEAFF.

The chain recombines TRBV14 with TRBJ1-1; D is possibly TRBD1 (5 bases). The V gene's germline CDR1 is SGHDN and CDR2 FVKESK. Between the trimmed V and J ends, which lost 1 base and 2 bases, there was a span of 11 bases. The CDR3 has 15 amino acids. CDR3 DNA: TGTGCCAGCAGCCAAGTGCAGGGCTTTAACACTGAAGCTTTCTTT. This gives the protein CASSQVQGFNTEAFF.

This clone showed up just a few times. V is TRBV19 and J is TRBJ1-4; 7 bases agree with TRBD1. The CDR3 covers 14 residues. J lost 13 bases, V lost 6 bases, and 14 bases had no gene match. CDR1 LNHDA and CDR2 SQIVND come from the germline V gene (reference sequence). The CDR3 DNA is TGTGCCAGTAGCACCTGGGACAGTAGGGGACTACTGTTTTTT. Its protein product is CASSTWDSRGLLFF.

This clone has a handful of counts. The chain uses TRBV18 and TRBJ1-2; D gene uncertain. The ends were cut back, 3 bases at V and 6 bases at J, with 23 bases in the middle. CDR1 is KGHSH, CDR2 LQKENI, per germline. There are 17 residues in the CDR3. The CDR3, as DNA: TGTGCCAGCTCACCGCCCGGAGCTTTATCGGGAAGGGATGGCTACACCTTC. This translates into CASSPPGALSGRDGYTF.

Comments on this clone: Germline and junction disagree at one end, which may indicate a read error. This CDR3 is CASSRGWVNTEAFF. DNA for the CDR3: TGTGCCAGCAGTAGAGGCTGGGTGAACACTGAAGCTTTCTTT. The chain is built from TRBV19 and TRBJ1-1; D is ambiguous. Looked up from germline, CDR1 is LNHDA and CDR2 is SQIVND (reference sequence). CDR3 size: 14 residues.

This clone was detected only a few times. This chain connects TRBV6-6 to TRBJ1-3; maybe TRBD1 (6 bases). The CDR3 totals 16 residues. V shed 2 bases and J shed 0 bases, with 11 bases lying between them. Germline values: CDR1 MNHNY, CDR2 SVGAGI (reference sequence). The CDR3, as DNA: TGTGCCAGCAGTTACCCCCAGGGGACCTCTGGAAACACCATATATTTT. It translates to CASSYPQGTSGNTIYF.

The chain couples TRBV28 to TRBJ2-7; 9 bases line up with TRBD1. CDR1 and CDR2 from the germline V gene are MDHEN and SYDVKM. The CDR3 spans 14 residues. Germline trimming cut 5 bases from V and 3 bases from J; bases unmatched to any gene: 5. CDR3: CASSLPDRGYEQYF. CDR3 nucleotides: TGTGCCAGCAGTCTCCCGGACAGGGGCTACGAGCAGTACTTC. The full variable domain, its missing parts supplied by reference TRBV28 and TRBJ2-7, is DVKVTQSSRYLVKRTGEKVFLECVQDMDHENMFWYRQDPGLGLRLIYFSYDVKMKEKGDIPEGYSVSREKKERFSLILESASTNQTSMYLCASSLPDRGYEQYFGPGTRLTVT.